A single sample gave rise to the 10 T cell receptor beta chains below, sequenced in a study of blood T cell repertoires in COVID-19. Assay used: immunoSEQ multiplex PCR; TCRdb lists only in-frame clones, some missing. The data show 150,000 or so clones, just under 85% seen once. The sequencing input was peripheral blood. These receptors were taken from a woman older than 75 with acute or convalescent COVID-19.

V is TRBV9 and J is TRBJ2-5; 10 bases fit TRBD1. This CDR3 region has 14 residues. The germline V gene has CDR1 SGDLS and CDR2 YYNGEE. V trimming: 2 bases; J trimming: 7 bases; junction bases outside the gene matches: 5. The CDR3 DNA is TGTGCCAGCAGCGTGGGGACAGGGGCAGGGACCCAGTACTTC. Amino acid sequence: CASSVGTGAGTQYF.

This clone has only one observation. The chain couples TRBV7-6 to TRBJ2-1; no firm D call. Germline lookup yields CDR1 SGHVS and CDR2 FNYEAQ. The CDR3 is made up of 15 amino acids. The V end was cut by 1 base, the J end by 4 bases, with 11 bases between. The CDR3 sequence is CASSLVAAAYNEQFF. CDR3 DNA sequence: TGTGCCAGCAGCTTAGTCGCGGCGGCGTACAATGAGCAGTTCTTC.

The chain recombines TRBV10-3 with TRBJ2-7, with TRBD2 as a possible D gene (6 bases). Per germline, CDR1 ENHRY and CDR2 SYGVKD. The CDR3 covers 15 residues. Trimming stripped 0 bases from V and 5 bases from J, with 14 bases between. CDR3 sequence reads: CAISESSLGGHEQYF. The DNA of the CDR3 is TGTGCCATCAGTGAGTCCTCCTTGGGGGGACACGAGCAGTACTTC.

This clone was seen at least ten times. This rearrangement joins TRBV19 to TRBJ2-2, with D perhaps matching TRBD2 (6 bases). The CDR3 loop spans 15 amino acids. The germline V gene encodes CDR1 LNHDA and CDR2 SQIVND (reference sequence). V was shortened by 1 base and J by 4 bases, with 10 bases between the two germline ends. CDR3 region: CASSIAGAGTGELFF. The CDR3 region has the DNA TGTGCCAGTAGTATAGCGGGAGCGGGCACCGGGGAGCTGTTTTTT.

V and J are TRBV4-3 and TRBJ2-1, with D possibly being TRBD2 (5 bases). V was shortened by 0 bases and J by 10 bases, with 16 bases between the two germline ends. Germline values: CDR1 LGHNA, CDR2 YSLEER. The CDR3 has 15 amino acids. CDR3 DNA: TGCGCCAGCAGCCAAGAAGCACCGGTCAGCGGAGAGCAGTTCTTC. This gives the protein CASSQEAPVSGEQFF.

This rearrangement joins TRBV9 to TRBJ1-6; 7 bases are shared with TRBD1. The CDR3 loop spans 14 amino acids. V dropped 5 bases and J dropped 3; count of bases not matched to a gene: 2. Germline-derived CDR1 and CDR2 are SGDLS and YYNGEE. CDR3 DNA: TGTGCCAGCAGACGGGACAGCTATAATTCACCCCTCCACTTT. As protein: CASRRDSYNSPLHF. Based on the CDR3 plus reference TRBV9 and TRBJ1-6, the full variable domain is DSGVTQTPKHLITATGQRVTLRCSPRSGDLSVYWYQQSLDQGLQFLIQYYNGEERAKGNILERFSAQQFPDLHSELNLSSLELGDSALYFCASRRDSYNSPLHFGNGTRLTVT.

The chain combines TRBV4-3 with TRBJ2-7; 8 bases line up with TRBD2. This CDR3 has 19 residues. After removal of 0 bases from V and 5 bases from J, the junction contained 18 bases not matched to a gene. CDR1 and CDR2 from the germline V gene are LGHNA and YSLEER. The CDR3 reads CASSQETHVGLAGINEQYF. The CDR3, as DNA: TGCGCCAGCAGCCAAGAGACACACGTCGGGTTAGCGGGAATCAACGAGCAGTACTTC.

This clone was detected a few times. The chain combines TRBV7-9 with TRBJ2-5; maybe TRBD2 (5 bases). Germline lookup yields CDR1 SEHNR and CDR2 FQNEAQ (reference sequence). This CDR3 comprises 14 residues. Deletions cut 2 bases from V and 6 bases from J, with 13 bases between. This CDR3 is CASSLSGPFQTQYF. Here the CDR3 DNA reads TGTGCCAGCAGCTTAAGCGGACCCTTTCAGACCCAGTACTTC.

This clone showed up just a few times. This chain joins TRBV7-2 and TRBJ1-1; D ambiguous. Between the trimmed V and J ends, which lost 2 bases and 1 base, there was a span of 8 bases. The CDR3 runs to 14 residues. CDR1 and CDR2 from the germline V gene are SGHTA and FQGNSA. The CDR3 here is CASSLIAGNTEAFF. In nucleotides, the CDR3 is TGTGCCAGCAGCTTAATCGCAGGGAACACTGAAGCTTTCTTT.

Only one count was recorded for this clone. The chain recombines TRBV5-1 with TRBJ1-1, with D unresolved. In germline, CDR1 is SGHRS, CDR2 YFSETQ. The V gene lost 0 bases and the J gene lost 4 bases, with 7 bases spanning the gap. This CDR3 region has 13 residues. The CDR3 nucleotides read TGCGCCAGCAGCTTGGCGGTACGCACTGAAGCTTTCTTT. It yields the protein CASSLAVRTEAFF.